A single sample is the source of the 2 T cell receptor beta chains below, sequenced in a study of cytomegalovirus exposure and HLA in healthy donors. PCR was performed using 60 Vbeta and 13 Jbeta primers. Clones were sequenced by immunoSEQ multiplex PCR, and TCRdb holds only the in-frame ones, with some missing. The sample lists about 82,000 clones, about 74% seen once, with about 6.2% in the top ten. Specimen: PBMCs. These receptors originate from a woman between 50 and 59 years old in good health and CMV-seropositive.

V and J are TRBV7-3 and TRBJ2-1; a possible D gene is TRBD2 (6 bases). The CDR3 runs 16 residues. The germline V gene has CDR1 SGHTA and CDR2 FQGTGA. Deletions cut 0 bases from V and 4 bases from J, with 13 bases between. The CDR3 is CASSLTSSGGYNEQFF. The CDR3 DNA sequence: TGTGCCAGCAGCTTAACGTCCAGTGGGGGGTACAATGAGCAGTTCTTC.

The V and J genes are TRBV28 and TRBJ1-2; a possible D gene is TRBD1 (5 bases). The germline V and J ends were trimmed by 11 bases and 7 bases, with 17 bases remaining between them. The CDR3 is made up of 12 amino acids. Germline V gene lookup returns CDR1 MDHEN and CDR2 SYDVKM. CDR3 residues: CAVDGGASGYTF. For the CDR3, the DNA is TGTGCCGTCGACGGAGGGGCTAGTGGCTACACCTTC.